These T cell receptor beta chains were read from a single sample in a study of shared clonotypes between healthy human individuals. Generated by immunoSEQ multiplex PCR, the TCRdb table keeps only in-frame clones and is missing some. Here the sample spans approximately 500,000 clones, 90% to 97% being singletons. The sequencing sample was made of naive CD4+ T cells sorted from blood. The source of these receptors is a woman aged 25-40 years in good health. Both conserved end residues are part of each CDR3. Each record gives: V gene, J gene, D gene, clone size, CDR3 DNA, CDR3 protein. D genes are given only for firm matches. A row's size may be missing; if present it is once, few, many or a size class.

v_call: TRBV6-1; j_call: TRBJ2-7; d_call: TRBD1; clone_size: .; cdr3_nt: TGTGCCAGCAGTGAGGGGACAGGACCCTACGAGCAGTACTTC; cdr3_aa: CASSEGTGPYEQYF
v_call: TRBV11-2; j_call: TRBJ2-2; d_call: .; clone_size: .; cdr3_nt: TGTGCCAGCAGCTTTGGATTTGGGAGGTTATCGAACACCGGGGAGCTGTTTTTT; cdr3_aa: CASSFGFGRLSNTGELFF
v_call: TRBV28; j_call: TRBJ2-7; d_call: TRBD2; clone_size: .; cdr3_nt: TGTGCCAGCAGTAGCCCGGGGGAGGGCAAGGCCTACGAGCAGTACTTC; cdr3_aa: CASSSPGEGKAYEQYF
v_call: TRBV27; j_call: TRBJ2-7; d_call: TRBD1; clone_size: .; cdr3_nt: TGTGCCAGCAGGGAGCTAACGACAGGGGGAACTTCCTACGAGCAGTACTTC; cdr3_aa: CASRELTTGGTSYEQYF
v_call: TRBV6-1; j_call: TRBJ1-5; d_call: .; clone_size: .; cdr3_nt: TGTGCCAGCAAAGACAGTGGGGGCAATCAGCCCCAGCATTTT; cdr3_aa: CASKDSGGNQPQHF
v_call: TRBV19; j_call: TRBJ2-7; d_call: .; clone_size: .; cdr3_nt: TGTGCCAGTAGTACCTCCGACTCCCTCAGCTGGGGCGAGCAGTACTTC; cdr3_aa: CASSTSDSLSWGEQYF
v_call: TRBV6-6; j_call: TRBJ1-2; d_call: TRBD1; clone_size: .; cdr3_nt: TGTGCCAGCAGGGTACCTGGACAGGGTAGTCTTGGCTACACCTTC; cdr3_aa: CASRVPGQGSLGYTF
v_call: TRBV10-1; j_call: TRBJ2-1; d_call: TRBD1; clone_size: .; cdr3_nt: TGCGCCAGCAGTGTCGGGACAGGGGGCCGAGATGAGCAGTTCTTC; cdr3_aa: CASSVGTGGRDEQFF
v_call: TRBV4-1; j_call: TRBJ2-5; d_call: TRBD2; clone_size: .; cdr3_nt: TGCGCCAGCAGCCAACAGCTAGCGGGAAGCGAGACCCAGTACTTC; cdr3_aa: CASSQQLAGSETQYF
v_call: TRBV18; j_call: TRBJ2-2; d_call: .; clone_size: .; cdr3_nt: TGTGCCAGCTCACCGAAGTTAGCCGGGGAGCTGTTTTTT; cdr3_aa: CASSPKLAGELFF
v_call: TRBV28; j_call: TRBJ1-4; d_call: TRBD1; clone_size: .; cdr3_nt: TGTGCCAGCAGATCCAGGACAGGGGTAATAACTAATGAAAAACTGTTTTTT; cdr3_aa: CASRSRTGVITNEKLFF
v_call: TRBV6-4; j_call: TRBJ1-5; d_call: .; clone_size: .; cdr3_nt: TGTGCCAGCAGTGACTCGTGGGGAGATCAGCCCCAGCATTTT; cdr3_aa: CASSDSWGDQPQHF
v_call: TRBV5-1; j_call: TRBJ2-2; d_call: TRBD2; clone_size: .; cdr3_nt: TGCGCCAGCAGCTTTACTAGCGGGGGAAACACCGGGGAGCTGTTTTTT; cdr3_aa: CASSFTSGGNTGELFF
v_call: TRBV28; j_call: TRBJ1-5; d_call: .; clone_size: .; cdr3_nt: TGTGCCAGCAGTTTACTCTTCCAGCCCCAGCATTTT; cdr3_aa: CASSLLFQPQHF
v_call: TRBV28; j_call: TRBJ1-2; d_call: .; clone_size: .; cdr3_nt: TGTGCCAGCAGCCTCGGACAGCCTTATGGCTACGCCTTC; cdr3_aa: CASSLGQPYGYAF
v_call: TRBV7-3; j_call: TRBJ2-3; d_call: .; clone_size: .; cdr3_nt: TGTGCCAGCAGCCGCGGACTGGACACAGATACGCAGTATTTT; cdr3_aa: CASSRGLDTDTQYF
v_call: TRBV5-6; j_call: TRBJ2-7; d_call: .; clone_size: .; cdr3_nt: TGTGCCAGCAGCTACAGGGCGTACGAGCAGTACTTC; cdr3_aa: CASSYRAYEQYF
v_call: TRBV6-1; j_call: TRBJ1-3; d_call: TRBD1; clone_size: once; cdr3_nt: TGTGCCGCGGAGAAAACAGGGGGTGGAAACACCATATATTTT; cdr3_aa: CAAEKTGGGNTIYF
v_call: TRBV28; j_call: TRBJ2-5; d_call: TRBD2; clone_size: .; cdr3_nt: TGTGCCAGCGGACCGGGACTAGCGGGAAGGGAGACCCAGTACTTC; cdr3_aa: CASGPGLAGRETQYF
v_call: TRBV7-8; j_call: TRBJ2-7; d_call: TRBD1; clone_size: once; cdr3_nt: TGTGCCAGCAGCTTAGAGGGGGCGAAATCCTACGAGCAGTACTTC; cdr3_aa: CASSLEGAKSYEQYF